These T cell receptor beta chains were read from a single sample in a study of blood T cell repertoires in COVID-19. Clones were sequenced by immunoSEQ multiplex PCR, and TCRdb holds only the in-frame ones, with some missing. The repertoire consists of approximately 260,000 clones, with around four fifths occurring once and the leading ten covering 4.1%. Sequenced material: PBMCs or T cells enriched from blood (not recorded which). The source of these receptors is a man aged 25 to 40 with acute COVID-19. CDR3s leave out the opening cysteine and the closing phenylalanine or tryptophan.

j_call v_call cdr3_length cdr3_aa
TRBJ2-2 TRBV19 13 ASSHRWGRAGELF
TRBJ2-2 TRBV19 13 ASSRATANTGELF
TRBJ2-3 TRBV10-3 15 AIRTGTSGSSTDTQY
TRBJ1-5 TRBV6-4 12 ASGEAGEGQPQH
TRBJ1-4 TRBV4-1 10 ASSQGERELF
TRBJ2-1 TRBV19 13 ASSIGLADYNEQF
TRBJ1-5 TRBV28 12 ASRPGQGSQPQH
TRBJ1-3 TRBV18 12 ASSQQGSGNTIY
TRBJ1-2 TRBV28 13 ASSSTGQGGYGYT
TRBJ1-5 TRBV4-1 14 ASSQLTGWTDQPQH
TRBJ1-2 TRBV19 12 ASSTKRKGNGYT
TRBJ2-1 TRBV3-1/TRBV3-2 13 ASSTRTSRYNEQF
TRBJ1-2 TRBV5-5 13 ASSPGGVFGYGYT
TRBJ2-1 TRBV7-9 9 AAIAGNEQF
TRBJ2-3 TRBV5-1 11 ASSLAGADTQY
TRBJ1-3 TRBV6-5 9 ASCSPSTIY
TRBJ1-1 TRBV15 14 ATSRGRDRGNTEAF
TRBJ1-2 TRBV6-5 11 ASSTGTGYGYT
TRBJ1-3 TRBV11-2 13 ASSQGHRPGNTIY
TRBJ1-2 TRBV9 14 ASTDPRAGENYGYT
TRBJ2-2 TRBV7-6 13 ASSLCGACTGELF
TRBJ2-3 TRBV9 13 ASSVATGGTDTQY
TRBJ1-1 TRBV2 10 ASRVENTEAF
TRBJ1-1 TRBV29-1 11 SVYRGGVGEAF
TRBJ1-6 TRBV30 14 AWSVLGRSFNSPLH
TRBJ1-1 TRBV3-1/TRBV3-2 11 ASTRQGGSGAF
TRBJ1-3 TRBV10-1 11 ASSPGPGNTIY
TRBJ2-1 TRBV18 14 ASSPLGQGISNEQF
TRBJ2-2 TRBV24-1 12 ATRQQGITGELF
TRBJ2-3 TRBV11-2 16 ASSLEGYSGIFLGTQY
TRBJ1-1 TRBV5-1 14 ASSNGQGTRNTEAF
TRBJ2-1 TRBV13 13 ASSPQGLAAYEQF
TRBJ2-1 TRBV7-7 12 ASSLDRVGNEQF
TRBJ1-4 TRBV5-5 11 ASSSFPNEKLF
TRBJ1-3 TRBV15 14 ATSRGDRSSGNTIY
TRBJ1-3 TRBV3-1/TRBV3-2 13 ASSQDQGSGNTIY
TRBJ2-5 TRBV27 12 ASSGSGSYETQY
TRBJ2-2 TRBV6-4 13 ASSVDSLETGELF
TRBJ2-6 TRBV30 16 AWSVALAGLAGANVLT